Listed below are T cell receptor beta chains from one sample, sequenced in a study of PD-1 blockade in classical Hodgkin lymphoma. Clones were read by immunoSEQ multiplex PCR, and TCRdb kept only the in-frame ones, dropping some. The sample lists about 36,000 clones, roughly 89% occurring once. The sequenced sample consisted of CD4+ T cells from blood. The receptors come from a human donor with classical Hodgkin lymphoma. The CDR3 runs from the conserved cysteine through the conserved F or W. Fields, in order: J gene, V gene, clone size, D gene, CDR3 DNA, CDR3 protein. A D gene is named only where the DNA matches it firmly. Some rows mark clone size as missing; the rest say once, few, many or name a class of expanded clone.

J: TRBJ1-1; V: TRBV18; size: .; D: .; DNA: TGTGCCAGCTCACTTCAGAAGAACACTGAAGCTTTCTTT; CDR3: CASSLQKNTEAFF
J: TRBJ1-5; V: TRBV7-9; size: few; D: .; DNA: TGTGCCAGCAGCCACGGGATGAGCAATCAGCCCCAGCATTTT; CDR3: CASSHGMSNQPQHF
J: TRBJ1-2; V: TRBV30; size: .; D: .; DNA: TGTGCCTGGAGTGTTGGCAGGGGCGGGTATGGCTACACCTTC; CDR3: CAWSVGRGGYGYTF
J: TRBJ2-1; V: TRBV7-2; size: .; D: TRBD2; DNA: TGTGCCAGCAGCTCCGGGACTAGCGGGTGGGATGAGCAGTTCTTC; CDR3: CASSSGTSGWDEQFF
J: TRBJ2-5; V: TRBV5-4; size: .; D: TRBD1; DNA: TGTGCCAGCAGCCTGGGGGACAGGGAAGAAGAGACCCAGTACTTC; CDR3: CASSLGDREEETQYF
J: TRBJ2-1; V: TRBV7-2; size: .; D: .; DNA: TGTGCCAGCAGCTTAGCGTACTTAGGGGGCTCCTACAATGAGCAGTTCTTC; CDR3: CASSLAYLGGSYNEQFF
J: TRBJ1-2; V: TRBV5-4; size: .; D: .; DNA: TGTGCCAGCAGCTTCGGGATCCGAGGGCCTTATGGCTACACCTTC; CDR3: CASSFGIRGPYGYTF
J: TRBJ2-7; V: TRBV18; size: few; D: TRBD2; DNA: TGTGCCAGCTCATCGGGAGGGTACGAGCAGTACTTC; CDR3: CASSSGGYEQYF
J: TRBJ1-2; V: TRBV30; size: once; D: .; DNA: TGTGCCTGGAGTGTATCCAGTAACTATGGCTACACCTTC; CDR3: CAWSVSSNYGYTF
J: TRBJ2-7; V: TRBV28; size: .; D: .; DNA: TGTGCCAGCAACCCCCGCCCGTCCTACTACGAGCAGTACTTC; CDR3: CASNPRPSYYEQYF
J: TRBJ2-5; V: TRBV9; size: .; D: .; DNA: TGTGCCAGCAGCGTAGAGGGACTCCGAGGAGAGACCCAGTACTTC; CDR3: CASSVEGLRGETQYF
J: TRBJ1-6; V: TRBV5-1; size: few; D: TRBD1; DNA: TGCGCCAGCTCGGCCGGGACAGCAAATTCACCCCTCCACTTT; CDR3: CASSAGTANSPLHF
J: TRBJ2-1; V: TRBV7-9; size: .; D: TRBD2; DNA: TGTGCCAGCAGCCCACCTCGCGGGAGAAACAATGAGCAGTTCTTC; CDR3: CASSPPRGRNNEQFF
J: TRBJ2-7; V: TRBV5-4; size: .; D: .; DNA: TGTGCCAGCAGCTTGACGGCGAGAGCCTCCTACGAGCAGTACTTC; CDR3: CASSLTARASYEQYF
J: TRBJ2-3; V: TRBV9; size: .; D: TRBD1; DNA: TGTGCCAGCAGCGTTGGGACAGGGCTCACAGATACGCAGTATTTT; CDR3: CASSVGTGLTDTQYF
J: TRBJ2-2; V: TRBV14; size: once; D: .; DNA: TGTGCCAGCAGCTCAGTCCAGGGCCCCGGGGAGCTGTTTTTT; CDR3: CASSSVQGPGELFF
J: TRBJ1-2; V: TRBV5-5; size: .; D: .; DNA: TGTGCCAGCAGCCAGACCGGGACCTCGAACTATGGCTACACCTTC; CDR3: CASSQTGTSNYGYTF
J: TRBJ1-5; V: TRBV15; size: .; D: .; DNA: TGTGCCACCAGCAGAGATCTCGTTGTCGGGGCTAACAATCAGCCCCAGCATTTT; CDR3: CATSRDLVVGANNQPQHF
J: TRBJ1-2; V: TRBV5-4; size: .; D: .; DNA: TGTGCCAGCAGCCCCCCTGGGTCACTCAGCTATGGCTACACCTTC; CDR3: CASSPPGSLSYGYTF
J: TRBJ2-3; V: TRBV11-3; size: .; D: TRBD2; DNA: TGTGCCAGCAGCTTCGATAGCGGGGGGTCTGATACGCAGTATTTT; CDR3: CASSFDSGGSDTQYF